The TCR beta chain described here comes from a study of blood T cells in healthy people across ages. Worth noting for this clonotype: Its antigen is not known.

Next came a second PCR, run for about 7 to 12 cycles, which used a sample-barcoded 5' primer along with a J-beta primer mix. TCRdb re-derived calls from the 5' RACE reads in MiXCR, one entry per CDR3 protein. The table has about 800,000 distinct CDR3 sequences, 58% seen once. The CDR3 sequence is 13 residues long. V was pared by 6 bases and J by 1 base, with 10 bases between. CDR1 SQVTM and CDR2 ANQGSEA come from the germline V gene. Findings of the study overall: Any changes in expanded clonotypes were possibly confounded, as donor CMV status remained unknown. Versus aged donors, long-lived donors had higher diversity and more naive CD4+ cells.

Source material: blood. The TCR originated in a man aged 25-40 years in good health. This chain links TRBV29-1 with TRBJ2-4; D gene ambiguous. This chain's CDR3 is CSVSGLAKNIQYF. CDR3 bases: TGCAGCGTGAGTGGGCTCGCCAAAAACATTCAGTACTTC.